The following is a T cell receptor (beta chain) sequence with its context. Its specific antigen is unknown. Per-base quality was not reported, and no clone a single base away is much larger than it. This entry belongs to a study of a mutant IDH1 vaccine in newly diagnosed glioma (dated by TCRdb to 2020 to 2022). Study-level background: Across visits V03 through V10, patients got a total of eight vaccinations, given in weeks 1, 3, 5, 7, 11, 15, 19 and 23. Vaccination began 4-6 weeks after radiotherapy alone, or alongside temozolomide cycles in the chemotherapy-containing groups. Longitudinal TCRB deep sequencing was performed for 20 to 25 treated patients wherever samples were available for exploratory analyses. Prior to enrollment, standard therapy consisting of radiotherapy alone, temozolomide alone, or radiochemotherapy with temozolomide had been administered to patients, with the combination being received by most patients. Of the roughly 32 patients who were treated, approximately 60% were male and about 40% were female, and the mean age was around 43 years. Peripheral blood was drawn at six visits: V03 (baseline), V05, V07, V10, V12 and V13.

The germline V gene (reference sequence) specifies GTSNPN as CDR1 and SVGIG as CDR2. The CDR3 holds 13 amino acids from the cysteine to the phenylalanine. The entry retains the CDR3 DNA only, 39 bases that are in frame from base 1. V is shortened by 0 bases, J by 8 bases, and the region joining them spans 13 bases. Interpreted using the paper, the time point label stands for: week 5, during vaccination. A 20-mer mutant IDH1 peptide at 300 micrograms in Montanide made up each vaccine dose, which was injected subcutaneously together with topical imiquimod. The donors had newly diagnosed IDH1-mutant astrocytomas of WHO grade 3 or 4 that showed loss of nuclear ATRX. The samples were drawn from NOA16, a multicentre, single-arm, open-label phase I trial in Germany that tested a mutant IDH1 peptide vaccine in humans for the first time. Genomic DNA for TCRB sequencing was extracted from EDTA blood using the DNeasy Blood and Tissue Kit.

Study-level results and caveats: Selection of PBMC samples for TCRB deep sequencing was based on availability. It was noted by the authors that analyses of patient blood samples could not be reproduced owing to sample limitations. Pseudoprogression appeared unrelated to alterations in the top peripheral T cell clonotypes detected by TCRB sequencing. Across multiple MHC alleles, vaccine-induced immune responses were seen in 85% to 95% of patients.

Libraries were made using the immunoSEQ multiplex PCR assay. Following the manufacturer's protocol, the hsTCRB Kit was used to amplify rearranged TCR beta chain sequences. An Illumina MiSeq was used to sequence the TCRB libraries. The published analysis was carried out like this. Demultiplexing, trimming and gene mapping were performed with the kit vendor's proprietary platform. TCRdb provides this immuneACCESS table in a form limited to in-frame rearrangements. Some clones are lacking; in checked studies, under half of them reflect an unresolved V gene, and why the rest are absent is not known. The DNA gave D and trimming, while V, J and clone size come from that table. For this sample there are some 51,000 clones; roughly 73% appear just once. The ten largest clonotypes hold about 2% of the sample.

The receptor was derived from a woman between 40 and 50 years old with glioma. The chain is encoded by TRBV30 joined to TRBJ1-2, and the D gene may be TRBD1, 6 bases matching. Specimen: PBMCs, collected from a glioma patient whose treatment included an IDH1 peptide vaccine. CDR3 sequence: CAWSVRGGAGYTF. The base sequence is TGTGCCTGGAGTGTACGGGGGGGGGCCGGCTACACCTTC. The reference TRBV30 and TRBJ1-2 proteins fill in what lies around the CDR3, so the full variable domain reads SQTIHQWPATLVQPVGSPLSLECTVEGTSNPNLYWYRQAAGRGLQLLFYSVGIGQISSEVPQNLSASRPQDRQFILSSKKLLLSDSGFYLCAWSVRGGAGYTFGSGTRLTVV.